In this sample, the clone carrying this TCR beta chain turned up a few times. Antigen specificity is unknown. TCRdb itself ran the RT-PCR reads through MiXCR, one entry per CDR3 protein. The table lists some 850,000 distinct CDR3 sequences, roughly 20% of them singletons. V was trimmed by 5 bases and J by 0 bases, leaving 10 bases between them. There are 13 residues in the CDR3. CDR1 is DFQATT and CDR2 is SNEGSKA in the germline V gene (reference sequence). The record originates from a study of response to subunit inactivated influenza vaccine. Study-wide points: The authors suggested that few new T cells are recruited per seasonal influenza vaccination.

This sequence originates from a man aged 50-60 years who received an inactivated influenza vaccine. The chain uses TRBV20-1 and TRBJ1-1; no clear D gene. The sequences come from PBMCs from blood, collected 4 to 6 days after vaccination. CDR3 nucleotide sequence: TGCAGTGCTCCGACGATGGTGAACACTGAAGCTTTCTTT. This codes for CSAPTMVNTEAFF.